The 6 T cell receptor beta chains below were found in one sample sequenced in a study of blood T cell repertoires in COVID-19. TCRdb's copy holds only in-frame clones and misses some; the assay was immunoSEQ multiplex PCR. The table shows about 210,000 clones, with about 88% occurring only once. The material sequenced was peripheral blood. The receptors come from a woman between 40 and 55 years old with acute or convalescent COVID-19.

V is TRBV19 and J is TRBJ1-2; D unresolved. The germline gives CDR1 LNHDA, CDR2 SQIVND (reference sequence). The V gene lost 2 bases and the J gene lost 3 bases, with 13 bases spanning the gap. The CDR3 extends over 15 amino acids. The CDR3 DNA is TGTGCCAGTAGTATAAGTATTGGGCCAGACTATGGCTACACCTTC. Encoded protein: CASSISIGPDYGYTF.

V gene TRBV19 combines with J gene TRBJ1-2; D is perhaps TRBD1 (5 bases). Trimming shortened V by 7 bases and J by 3 bases, and 24 bases separated the two germline ends. From germline, CDR1 is LNHDA and CDR2 SQIVND (reference sequence). The CDR3 has 17 residues. CDR3: CASTKSAGQAQYYGYTF. In nucleotides, the CDR3 is TGTGCCAGTACGAAGTCGGCGGGGCAGGCACAGTACTATGGCTACACCTTC.

The J gene is TRBJ2-5, the V gene TRBV30, with TRBD1 as a possible D gene (6 bases). The length of the CDR3 is 14 residues. Germline CDR1 reads GTSNPN; CDR2 reads SVGIG (reference sequence). Trimming took off 0 bases at V and 5 bases at J, with 13 bases between the two ends. The CDR3 sequence: CAWSVHRAGETQYF. The CDR3 DNA reads TGTGCCTGGAGTGTTCACAGGGCAGGGGAGACCCAGTACTTC.

The chain is built from TRBV7-2 and TRBJ2-7; D is perhaps TRBD2 (6 bases). V lost 4 bases and J 6 bases, leaving 16 bases between the germline ends. The CDR3 spans 14 residues. Germline values: CDR1 SGHTA, CDR2 FQGNSA. The CDR3 loop reads CASSSTPLAFEQYV. Here the CDR3 DNA reads TGTGCCAGCAGCTCCACTCCGCTAGCGTTCGAGCAGTACGTC.

The chain combines TRBV5-6 with TRBJ1-2; possible D gene TRBD1, 5 bases. Per the germline V gene, CDR1 is SGHDT and CDR2 is YYEEEE. This CDR3 has 14 amino acids. With 1 base removed from V and 8 bases from J, the gap between germline ends came to 15 bases. The CDR3 coding sequence is TGTGCCAGCAGCTTGTGGGCAGGAAGGGGCGGCTACACCTTC. This codes for CASSLWAGRGGYTF.

The chain links TRBV3-1 (or the pseudogene TRBV3-2) to TRBJ2-1; D possibly corresponds to TRBD2 (5 bases). Germline assignment: CDR1 LGHDT and CDR2 YNNKEL (reference sequence). V gave up 7 bases and J gave up 7 bases, with 17 bases separating them. The CDR3 has 14 residues. In DNA, the CDR3 is TGTGCCAGCAATCACGGACTGCCGGGGAATGAGCAGTTCTTC. It codes for CASNHGLPGNEQFF.